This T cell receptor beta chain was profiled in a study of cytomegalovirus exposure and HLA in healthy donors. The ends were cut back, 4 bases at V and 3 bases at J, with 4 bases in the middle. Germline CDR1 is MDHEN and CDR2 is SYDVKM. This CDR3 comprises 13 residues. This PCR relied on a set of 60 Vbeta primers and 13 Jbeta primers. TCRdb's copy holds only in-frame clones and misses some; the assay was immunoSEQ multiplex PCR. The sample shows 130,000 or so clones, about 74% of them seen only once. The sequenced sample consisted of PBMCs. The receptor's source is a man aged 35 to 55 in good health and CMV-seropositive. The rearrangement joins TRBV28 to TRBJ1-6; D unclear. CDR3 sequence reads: CASSSDYNSPLHF. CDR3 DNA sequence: TGTGCCAGCAGTTCAGACTATAATTCACCCCTCCACTTT. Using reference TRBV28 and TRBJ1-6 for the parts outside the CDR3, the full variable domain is DVKVTQSSRYLVKRTGEKVFLECVQDMDHENMFWYRQDPGLGLRLIYFSYDVKMKEKGDIPEGYSVSREKKERFSLILESASTNQTSMYLCASSSDYNSPLHFGNGTRLTVT.